The sequence of this T cell receptor (beta chain) was determined in a study of cytomegalovirus exposure and HLA in healthy donors. The PCR had 60 Vbeta and 13 Jbeta primers. In the original processing: Unique TCR beta chains numbered 80 million to 95 million in a later analysis, with some 9.9 million shared. Here immunoSEQ multiplex PCR was the method, and the copy in TCRdb shows in-frame clones only, minus some. For V, J and clone size, that table is used; D and trimming come from the DNA. The data show about 210,000 clones, around 81% seen once. Trimming took 5 bases from V and 5 from J, leaving 12 bases between them. The CDR3 is 12 amino acids. Germline values: CDR1 SQVTM, CDR2 ANQGSEA.

The source material was PBMCs. This sequence was found in a woman aged 45-65 years in good health and CMV-seropositive. The chain employs TRBV29-1 and TRBJ1-2, with D unclear. The CDR3, as DNA: TGCAGCGTTAAATATGTTTCGTATGGCTACACCTTC. Amino acid sequence: CSVKYVSYGYTF.